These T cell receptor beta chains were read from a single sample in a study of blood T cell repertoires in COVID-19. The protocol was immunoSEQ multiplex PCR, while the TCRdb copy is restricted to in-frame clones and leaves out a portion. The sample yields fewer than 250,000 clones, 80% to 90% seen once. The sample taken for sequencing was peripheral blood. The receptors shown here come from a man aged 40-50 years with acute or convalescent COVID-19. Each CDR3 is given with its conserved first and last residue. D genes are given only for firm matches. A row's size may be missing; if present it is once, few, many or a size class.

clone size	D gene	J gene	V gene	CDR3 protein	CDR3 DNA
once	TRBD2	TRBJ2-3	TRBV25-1	CASSEGTSVFTDTQYF	TGTGCCAGCAGTGAGGGAACTAGCGTATTCACAGATACGCAGTATTTT
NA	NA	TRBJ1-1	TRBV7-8	CASSQGGGTEAFF	TGTGCCAGCAGCCAAGGTGGAGGCACTGAAGCTTTCTTT
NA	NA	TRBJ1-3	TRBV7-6	CASSPIGGEARNTIYF	TGTGCCAGCAGCCCAATAGGGGGGGAAGCGAGAAACACCATATATTTT
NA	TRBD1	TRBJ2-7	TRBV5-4	CASSPRDRLYEQYF	TGTGCCAGCAGCCCCCGGGACAGACTATACGAGCAGTACTTC
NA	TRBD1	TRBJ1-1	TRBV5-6	CASSSTGGTEAFF	TGTGCCAGCAGCTCTACAGGGGGGACTGAAGCTTTCTTT
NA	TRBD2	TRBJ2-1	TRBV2	CASRPTTSGGSYNEQFF	TGTGCCAGCAGACCCACGACTAGCGGGGGCTCCTACAATGAGCAGTTCTTC
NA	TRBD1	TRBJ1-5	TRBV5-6	CASSLDRGLSNQPQHF	TGTGCCAGCAGCTTGGACAGGGGGCTGAGCAATCAGCCCCAGCATTTT
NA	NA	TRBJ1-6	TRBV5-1	CASSADWGGTSPLHF	TGCGCCAGCAGCGCTGATTGGGGGGGAACCTCACCCCTCCACTTT
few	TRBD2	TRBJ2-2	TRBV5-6	CASSLVVRGGTGELFF	TGTGCCAGCAGCTTGGTAGTCCGGGGGGGCACCGGGGAGCTGTTTTTT
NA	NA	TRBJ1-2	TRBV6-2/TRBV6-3	CASSYGENYGYTF	TGTGCCAGCAGTTACGGTGAGAACTATGGCTACACCTTC
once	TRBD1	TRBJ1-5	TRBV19	CASSIPDREKGNQPQHF	TGTGCCAGTAGTATCCCAGACAGGGAGAAAGGCAATCAGCCCCAGCATTTT
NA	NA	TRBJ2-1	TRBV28	CASSPEGRGEFF	TGTGCCAGCAGCCCAGAGGGGAGGGGGGAGTTCTTC
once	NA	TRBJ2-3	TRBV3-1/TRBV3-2	CASSSGRVQADTQYF	TGTGCCAGCAGCTCAGGCAGGGTCCAGGCAGATACGCAGTATTTT
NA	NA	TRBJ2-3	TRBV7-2	CASSPTADTQYF	TGTGCCAGCAGCCCCACGGCAGATACGCAGTATTTT
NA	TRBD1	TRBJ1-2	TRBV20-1	CSARTGDGYTF	TGCAGTGCTAGGACAGGGGACGGCTACACCTTC
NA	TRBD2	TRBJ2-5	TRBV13	CASSSGLQETQYF	TGTGCCAGCAGCTCGGGACTACAAGAGACCCAGTACTTC
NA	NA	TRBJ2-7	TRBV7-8	CASTPENSYEQYF	TGTGCCAGCACCCCGGAGAACTCCTACGAGCAGTACTTC
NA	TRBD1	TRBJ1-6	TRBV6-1	CASSEGTVHNSPLHF	TGTGCCAGCAGCGAAGGGACAGTTCATAATTCACCCCTCCACTTT
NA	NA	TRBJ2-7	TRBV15	CATSRDGQNYEQYF	TGTGCCACCAGCAGAGATGGGCAGAACTACGAGCAGTACTTC
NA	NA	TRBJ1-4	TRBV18	CASSPQGATNEKLFF	TGTGCCAGCTCACCACAAGGGGCAACTAATGAAAAACTGTTTTTT
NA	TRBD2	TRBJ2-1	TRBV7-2	CASSPPGTILRNEQFF	TGTGCCAGCAGCCCCCCCGGGACTATCCTACGCAATGAGCAGTTCTTC
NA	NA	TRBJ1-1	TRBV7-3	CASSLRAESTEAFF	TGTGCCAGCAGCCTACGAGCCGAGAGCACTGAAGCTTTCTTT
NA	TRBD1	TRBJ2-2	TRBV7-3	CASSLEGASGELFF	TGTGCCAGCAGCTTAGAGGGGGCATCCGGGGAGCTGTTTTTT
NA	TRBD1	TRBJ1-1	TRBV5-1	CASSFSAGGQPGTEAFF	TGCGCCAGCAGCTTCTCAGCAGGGGGACAGCCGGGGACTGAAGCTTTCTTT
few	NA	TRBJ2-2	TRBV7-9	CASSRGEQPTGELFF	TGTGCCAGCAGCCGCGGGGAACAGCCCACCGGGGAGCTGTTTTTT
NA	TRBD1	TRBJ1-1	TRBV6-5	CASNFGQAWPEAFF	TGTGCCAGCAACTTCGGACAGGCCTGGCCTGAAGCTTTCTTT
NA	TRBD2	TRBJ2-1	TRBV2	CASSEGLAGGPYNEQFF	TGTGCCAGCAGTGAAGGCCTAGCGGGGGGACCTTACAATGAGCAGTTCTTC
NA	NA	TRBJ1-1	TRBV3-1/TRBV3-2	CASSHELWNTEAFF	TGTGCCAGCAGCCATGAACTCTGGAACACTGAAGCTTTCTTT